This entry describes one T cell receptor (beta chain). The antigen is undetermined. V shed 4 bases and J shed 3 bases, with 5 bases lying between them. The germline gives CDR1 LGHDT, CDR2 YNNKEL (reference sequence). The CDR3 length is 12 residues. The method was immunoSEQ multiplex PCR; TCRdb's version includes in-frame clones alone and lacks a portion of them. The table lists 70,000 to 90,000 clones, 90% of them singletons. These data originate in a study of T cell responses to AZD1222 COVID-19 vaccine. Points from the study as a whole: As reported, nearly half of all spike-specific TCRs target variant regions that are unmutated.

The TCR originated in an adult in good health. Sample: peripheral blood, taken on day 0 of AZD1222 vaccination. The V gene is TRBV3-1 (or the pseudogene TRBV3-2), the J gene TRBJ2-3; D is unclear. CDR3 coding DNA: TGTGCCAGCAGCCCCACGACAGATACGCAGTATTTT. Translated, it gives CASSPTTDTQYF.